This TCR beta chain emerged from a study of sequential checkpoint blockade in melanoma. Study overall: Around 21 patients had matched tumor biopsies before treatment and at week 13 after nivolumab or ipilimumab alone.

Stated treatment: randomized to nivolumab then ipilimumab (arm A) or the reverse (arm B). TCRdb keeps only in-frame clones here, not all; method: immunoSEQ multiplex PCR. The sample holds 35,000 to 40,000 clones, roughly 32% seen once. This CDR3 contains 14 residues. Germline CDR1 reads MNHGY; CDR2 reads SAAAGT. The V end lost 4 bases, the J end lost 1 base, and 9 bases lay between the germline ends. Here the sequenced sample was tumor tissue (inferred from file names), taken from a patient given nivolumab and ipilimumab in sequence. The receptor's source is a human donor with melanoma. The chain employs TRBV6-8 and TRBJ2-3; D is ambiguous. CDR3 protein: CASSWSDRTDTQYF. CDR3 in DNA: TGTGCCAGCAGTTGGTCAGACCGCACAGATACGCAGTATTTT.